The present T cell receptor beta chain was sequenced within a study of cytomegalovirus exposure and HLA in healthy donors. This clone appeared once. Its antigen is unknown. Researchers ran the PCR with 60 Vbeta and 13 Jbeta primers. Sequencing was performed with immunoSEQ multiplex PCR; in TCRdb, only in-frame clones are kept and a portion is missing. The sample has around 120,000 clones, about 80% seen once. Germline V CDR1 and CDR2: GTSNPN, SVGIG (reference sequence). V dropped 2 bases and J dropped 7; count of bases not matched to a gene: 5. The CDR3 is made up of 16 amino acids. Overall study findings and caveats: Analyses of presence/absence relied on an assumption of roughly uniform sequencing depth across donors.

This TCR came from a female donor in good health and CMV-seropositive. The chain has TRBV30 and TRBJ2-2; 15 nucleotides line up with TRBD2. The sample consisted of PBMCs. The CDR3 reads CAWSFGLAGGIGELFF. Here the CDR3 DNA reads TGTGCCTGGAGTTTCGGACTAGCGGGGGGGATCGGGGAGCTGTTTTTT.